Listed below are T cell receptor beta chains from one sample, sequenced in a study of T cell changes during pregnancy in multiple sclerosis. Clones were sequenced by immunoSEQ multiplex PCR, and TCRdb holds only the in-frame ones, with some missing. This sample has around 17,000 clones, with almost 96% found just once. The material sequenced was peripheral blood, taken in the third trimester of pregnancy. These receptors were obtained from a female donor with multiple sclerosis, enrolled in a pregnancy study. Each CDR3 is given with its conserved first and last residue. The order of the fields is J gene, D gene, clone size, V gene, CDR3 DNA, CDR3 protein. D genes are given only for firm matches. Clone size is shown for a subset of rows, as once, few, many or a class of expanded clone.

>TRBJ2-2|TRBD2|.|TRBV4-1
TGCGCCAGCAGCCCTATTGGACTAGCGGGGAACACCGGGGAGCTGTTTTTT
CASSPIGLAGNTGELFF
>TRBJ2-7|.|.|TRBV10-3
TGTGCCATCAGCCCCGGAGTGGCCCTCTACGAGCAGTACTTC
CAISPGVALYEQYF
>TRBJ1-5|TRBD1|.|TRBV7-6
TGTGCCAGCAGCATTGGGACAGGGGAGAATCAGCCCCAGCATTTT
CASSIGTGENQPQHF
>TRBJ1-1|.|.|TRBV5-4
TGTGCCAGCAGCTTTTTTGACAGGCCTAAGAACACTGAAGCTTTCTTT
CASSFFDRPKNTEAFF
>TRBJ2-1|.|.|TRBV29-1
TGCAGCTCTCTAGCGCTTTACTCCTACAATGAGCAGTTCTTC
CSSLALYSYNEQFF
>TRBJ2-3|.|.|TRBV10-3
TGTGCCATCAGTCTAACCACCACCCTGCCCACAGATACGCAGTATTTT
CAISLTTTLPTDTQYF
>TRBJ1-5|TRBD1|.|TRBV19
TGTGCCAGTAGCCCCGTGACAGGGGGCCGGCAGCCCCAGCATTTT
CASSPVTGGRQPQHF
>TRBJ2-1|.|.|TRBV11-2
TGTGCCTCTGCGGGGAAGGACCATGAGCAGTTCTTC
CASAGKDHEQFF
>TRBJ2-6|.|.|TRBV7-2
TGTGCCAGCAGCTTAGGCATCCCCGGTGGGGCCAACGTCCTGACTTTC
CASSLGIPGGANVLTF
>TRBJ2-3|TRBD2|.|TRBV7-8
TGTGCCAGCAGCCCCTTGGCGGGAGGGAGCACAGATACGCAGTATTTT
CASSPLAGGSTDTQYF
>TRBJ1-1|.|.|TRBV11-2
TGTGCCAGCAGCGCGGGTCGGGGGGGCGCGTACACTGAAGCTTTCTTT
CASSAGRGGAYTEAFF
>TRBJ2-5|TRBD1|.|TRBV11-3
TGTGCCAGCAGCTTAGGAAGACAGGGATTGGAGACCCAGTACTTC
CASSLGRQGLETQYF
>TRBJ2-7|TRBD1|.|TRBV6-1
TGTGCCAGCAGTGTACAACTGGACAGGGTGGTTGCCTACGAGCAGTACTTC
CASSVQLDRVVAYEQYF
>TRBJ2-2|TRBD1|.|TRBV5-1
TGCGCCAGCAGCTACGGACAGGCCGCCGGGGAGCTGTTTTTT
CASSYGQAAGELFF
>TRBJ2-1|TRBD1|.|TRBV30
TGTGCCTGGAGTCCTGGGACAGTATACTACAATGAGCAGTTCTTC
CAWSPGTVYYNEQFF
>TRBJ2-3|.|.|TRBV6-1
TGTGCCAGCAGTGACCTAGGTTTGGGCACAGATACGCAGTATTTT
CASSDLGLGTDTQYF
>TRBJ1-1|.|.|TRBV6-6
TGTGCCAGCAGTCCCGTCTTGGAGTTAGCTTTCTTT
CASSPVLELAFF
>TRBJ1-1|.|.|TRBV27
TGTGCCAGCAGTTTCAACGGTTTAGGGGAGAACACTGAAGCTTTCTTT
CASSFNGLGENTEAFF
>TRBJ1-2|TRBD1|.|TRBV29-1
TGCAGCGCCCAGGGGGCGGGCTATGGCTACACCTTC
CSAQGAGYGYTF
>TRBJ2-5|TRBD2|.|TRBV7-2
TGTGCCAGCAGCTTTAGCGGGGGAAACAAAGAGACCCAGTACTTC
CASSFSGGNKETQYF
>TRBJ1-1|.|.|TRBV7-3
TGTGCCAGCAGCCTACAGGGATTTACCACTGAAGCTTTCTTT
CASSLQGFTTEAFF
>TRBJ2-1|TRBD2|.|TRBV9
TGTGCCAGCAGCGTATTAGCGGGCAATGAGCAGTTCTTC
CASSVLAGNEQFF
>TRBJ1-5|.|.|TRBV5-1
TGCGCCAGCAGCTTGGATGGGGCTCAGCCCCAGCATTTT
CASSLDGAQPQHF
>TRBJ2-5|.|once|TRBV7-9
TGTGCCAGCAGCCCGAACAGGGGAGGAGAGACCCAGTACTTC
CASSPNRGGETQYF
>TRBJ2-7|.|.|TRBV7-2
TGTGCCAGCAGCTGGAAGCGCGAGCAGTACTTC
CASSWKREQYF
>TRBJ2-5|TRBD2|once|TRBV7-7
TGTGCCAGCAGTCGTTGGACTAGCGGGGGGGCCAGGGAGACCCAGTACTTC
CASSRWTSGGARETQYF
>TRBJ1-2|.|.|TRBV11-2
TGTGCCAGCAGAATGACAGGCCCGGGCTATGGCTACACCTTC
CASRMTGPGYGYTF
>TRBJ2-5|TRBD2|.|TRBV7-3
TGTGCCAGCAGCCTCCTCAGCGGGGGGCGTGAGACCCAGTACTTC
CASSLLSGGRETQYF
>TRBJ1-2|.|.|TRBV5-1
TGCGCCAGCAGCGGGCAGGACCGCGGGGGCTACACCTTC
CASSGQDRGGYTF
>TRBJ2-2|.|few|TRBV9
TGTGCCAGCAGCGTAGGGGCTGTAAGAACCGGGGAGCTGTTTTTT
CASSVGAVRTGELFF
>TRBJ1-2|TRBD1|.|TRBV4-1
TGCGCCAGCAGCCACCTAGCCGGGACAGGGGCTGGCTACACCTTC
CASSHLAGTGAGYTF
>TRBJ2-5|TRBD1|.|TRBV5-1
TGCGCCAGCAGCTCAGGACAGGGGGCTCCGGAGACCCAGTACTTC
CASSSGQGAPETQYF
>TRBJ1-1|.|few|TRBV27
TGTGCCAGCAGTTACCAAACAGGGACGGCTTTCTTT
CASSYQTGTAFF
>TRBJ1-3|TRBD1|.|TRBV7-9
TGTGCCAGCAGAGACGGACAGGGAGGTGGAAACACCATATATTTT
CASRDGQGGGNTIYF
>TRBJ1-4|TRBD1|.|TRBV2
TGTGCCAGCAGCCTGACAGGGTCTTCAACTAATGAAAAACTGTTTTTT
CASSLTGSSTNEKLFF
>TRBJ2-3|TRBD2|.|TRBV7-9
TGTGCCAGCAGCTCAGCGGGGCTTGTCACAGATACGCAGTATTTT
CASSSAGLVTDTQYF
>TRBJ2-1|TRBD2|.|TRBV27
TGTGCCAGCAGTTCCCCTGGGACTAGCGGAGCCTACAATGAGCAGTTCTTC
CASSSPGTSGAYNEQFF
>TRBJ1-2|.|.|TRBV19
TGTGCCAGTAGTCCGAGACACTTCGACTATGGCTACACCTTC
CASSPRHFDYGYTF
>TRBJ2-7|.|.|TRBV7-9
TGTGCCAGCAGCCCAAAAGCGAAGACCTACGAGCAGTACTTC
CASSPKAKTYEQYF
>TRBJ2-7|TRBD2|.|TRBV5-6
TGTGCCAGCAGCCCCACTAGCGGGAGGGTGTGGCCCTACGAGCAGTACTTC
CASSPTSGRVWPYEQYF
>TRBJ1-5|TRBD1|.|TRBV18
TGTGCCAGCTCACCGGCGACAGGGGTGGAACAGCCCCAGCATTTT
CASSPATGVEQPQHF
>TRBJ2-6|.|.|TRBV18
TGTGCCAGCTCACCACTGCCGGGGTTCAAGTCTGGGGCCAACGTCCTGACTTTC
CASSPLPGFKSGANVLTF
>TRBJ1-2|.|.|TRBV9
TGTGCCAGCAGCGTAGATACATTGGCTGCCGCTAACTATGGCTACACCTTC
CASSVDTLAAANYGYTF
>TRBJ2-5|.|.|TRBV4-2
TGTGCCAGCAGCCAAGGTTGGTCGGGCGTCCCTCGGGGAGAGACCCAGTACTTC
CASSQGWSGVPRGETQYF
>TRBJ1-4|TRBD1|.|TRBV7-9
TGTGCCAGCAGCCGGGACAGGGGATTCTCGGGACTGTTTTTT
CASSRDRGFSGLFF
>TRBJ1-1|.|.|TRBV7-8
TGTGCCAGCAGCTTAGTTTCTCAGGGGATGTTATCCACTGAAGCTTTCTTT
CASSLVSQGMLSTEAFF
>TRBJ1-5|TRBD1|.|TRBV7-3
TGTGCCAGCAGCTTAACCGGGACAGGGAATCAGCCCCAGCATTTT
CASSLTGTGNQPQHF
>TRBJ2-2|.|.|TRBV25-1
TGTGCCAGTAAAGAAGGGGGGAACACCGGGGAGCTGTTTTTT
CASKEGGNTGELFF
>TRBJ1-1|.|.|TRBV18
TGTGCCAGCTCACTGCAACGGGGGGACACTGAAGCTTTCTTT
CASSLQRGDTEAFF
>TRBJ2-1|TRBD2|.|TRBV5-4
TGTGCCAGCAGCCCCGGGACTAGCGGGAGCTCCAATGAGCAGTTCTTC
CASSPGTSGSSNEQFF
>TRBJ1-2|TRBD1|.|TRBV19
TGTGCCAGTAGTCCTGACAGGGGGGACTATGGCTACACCTTC
CASSPDRGDYGYTF
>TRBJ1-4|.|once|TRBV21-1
TGTGCCTATAGCCGGGGGGGGCATTGTAATGAAAAACTGTTTTTT
CAYSRGGHCNEKLFF
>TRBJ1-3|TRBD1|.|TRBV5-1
TGCGCCAGCAAGACAGGGGTTTTGAGTAACACCATATATTTT
CASKTGVLSNTIYF
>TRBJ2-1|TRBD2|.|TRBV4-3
TGCGCCAGCAGCCAAGCCAGCGGGGCGGATAATGAGCAGTTCTTC
CASSQASGADNEQFF